This entry concerns a single T cell receptor beta chain. What it binds is not known. This specimen belongs to a study of T-cell memory formation after mild COVID-19. Study summary: Largely donor-specific sequence clusters came from a couple of donors. Study-wide findings and caveats: Cross-reactive memory appears to have joined, as suggested by some responding clones showing up in pre-infection memory. Clones that contracted from day 15 to 85 were balanced CD4/CD8, while later expanders leaned CD4+.

The germline CDR1 and CDR2 sequences are SGHRS and YFSETQ. The CDR3 loop spans 15 amino acids. Trimming stripped 4 bases from V and 6 bases from J, with 14 bases between. TCRdb ran MiXCR on the 5' RACE reads and lists one entry per CDR3 protein. The table has approximately 300,000 distinct CDR3 sequences, 15% to 20% seen once; the top ten hold roughly 20%. The chain combines TRBV5-1 with TRBJ1-6; D uncertain. The specimen was PBMCs or a T cell subset sorted from them (not recorded which). The sequence derives from a man aged 18 to 29 who had mild COVID-19 (a few samples of this study predate the infection). Cell type and time point are not known. The CDR3 region has the DNA TGCGCCAGCAGCCATACCACCTCATCTAATTCACCCCTCCACTTT. Translating it yields CASSHTTSSNSPLHF.